The present TCR beta chain was sequenced within a study of cytomegalovirus exposure and HLA in healthy donors. As for the study in general: Prior work identified roughly 120 million unique TCR beta sequences in around 170 million T cells. General study points: In an earlier analysis, productive rearrangement rates for most beta V segments clustered near 87% or 30%. Cytomegalovirus association was listed for 170 or so TCR beta chains.

Healthy bone marrow donors made up the donor group. CDR1 is SNHLY and CDR2 is FYNNEI in the germline V gene. CDR3 size: 14 residues. Worth noting for this clone: The antigen is undetermined. Sequence at one end of the junction differs from germline and may be a read error.

PCR amplification relied on 60 Vbeta primers (plus 13 Jbeta primers). Produced via immunoSEQ multiplex PCR; TCRdb's table is partial and in-frame only. The profile shows around 150,000 clones, roughly 80% of them singletons. The rearrangement joins TRBV2 to TRBJ1-2, with D unclear. The sequence was obtained from a male donor in good health and CMV-seropositive. Sequences were obtained from PBMCs. The CDR3 DNA is TGTGCCAGCAGTGCGAGACAAGGTAACGATGGCTACACCTTC. Encoded protein: CASSARQGNDGYTF.